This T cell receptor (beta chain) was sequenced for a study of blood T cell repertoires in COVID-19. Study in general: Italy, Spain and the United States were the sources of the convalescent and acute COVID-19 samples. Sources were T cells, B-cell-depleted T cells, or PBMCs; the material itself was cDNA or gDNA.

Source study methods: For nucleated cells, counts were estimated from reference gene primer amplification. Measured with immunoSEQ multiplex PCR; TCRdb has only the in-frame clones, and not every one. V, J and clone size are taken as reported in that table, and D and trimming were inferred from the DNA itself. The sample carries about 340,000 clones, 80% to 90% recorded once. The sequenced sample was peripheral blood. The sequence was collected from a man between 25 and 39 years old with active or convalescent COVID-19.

CDR3 sequence: CASSYGTSKVGEQYF. DNA of the CDR3: TGTGCCAGCAGTTACGGGACTAGCAAGGTAGGAGAGCAGTACTTC. V is TRBV6-6 and J is TRBJ2-7; TRBD2 agrees at 9 bases. This CDR3 comprises 15 residues. V trimming: 2 bases; J trimming: 7 bases; junction bases outside the gene matches: 9. Germline assignment: CDR1 MNHNY and CDR2 SVGAGI (reference sequence).